Below, one T cell receptor (beta chain) is given with its context. This sample stems from a study of PD-L1 blockade in urothelial cancer. Study summary: Researchers looked at the blood 3 weeks (second dose) and 6 weeks after treatment began.

Clones were read by immunoSEQ multiplex PCR, and TCRdb kept only the in-frame ones, dropping some. The data show about 50,000 clones, 84% seen once. Looked up from germline, CDR1 is GTSNPN and CDR2 is SVGIG (reference sequence). The CDR3 has 13 residues. V was cut by 2 bases and J by 5 bases, with 11 bases left in between. Time point of the sample: pretreatment peripheral blood. The chain employs TRBV30 and TRBJ2-3, with TRBD2 as a possible D gene (5 bases). The sample consisted of PBMCs, taken around atezolizumab (anti-PD-L1) treatment. This TCR was sampled from a man between 70 and 80 years old with urothelial cancer. In DNA form, the CDR3 reads TGTGCCTGGAGTCGGGAAGGGAGAGATACGCAGTATTTT. It specifies CAWSREGRDTQYF.